The clone carrying this T cell receptor (beta chain) was detected only once. What it recognizes is unknown. The data were produced by immunoSEQ multiplex PCR, yet TCRdb's version contains in-frame clones alone and is incomplete. The sample consists of some 16,000 clones, roughly 84% of them appearing once. This sample is part of a study of T cells after posttransplantation cyclophosphamide. The study's findings and limits: Donor-recipient repertoire similarity was low at 1-2 months, rising over year one. Blood and skin or GI T cell repertoires showed limited TRB overlap.

In germline, CDR1 is SNHLY, CDR2 FYNNEI. This CDR3 is built from 15 residues. V lost 7 bases and J lost 7; bases outside the gene matches: 12. Sampled 1 year posttransplant, controls received myeloablative marrow transplants, methotrexate and a calcineurin inhibitor. The material sequenced was PBMCs, taken less than 400 days after allogeneic stem cell transplant with calcineurin inhibitor and methotrexate. This chain uses TRBV2 with TRBJ2-1; 8 bases agree with TRBD2. This TCR came from a young adult male patient who received an allogeneic stem cell transplant from a related donor, was CMV-positive, and had no GVHD. A subset of T cells may come from the graft donor. CDR3 sequence reads: CASNPRLAGRNEQFF. DNA for the CDR3: TGTGCCAGCAACCCTCGGTTAGCGGGAAGGAATGAGCAGTTCTTC. Complete variable domain (other parts from reference TRBV2 and TRBJ2-1): EPEVTQTPSHQVTQMGQEVILRCVPISNHLYFYWYRQILGQKVEFLVSFYNNEISEKSEIFDDQFSVERPDGSNFTLKIRSTKLEDSAMYFCASNPRLAGRNEQFFGPGTRLTVL.